Listed below are T cell receptor beta chains from one sample, sequenced in a study of cytomegalovirus exposure and HLA in healthy donors. The assay was immunoSEQ multiplex PCR, and TCRdb's table has in-frame clones only and misses some. This sample has about 180,000 clones, with approximately 79% found just once. The sequencing input was PBMCs. The receptors come from a man in his forties in good health and CMV-seropositive. Each CDR3 is given without its conserved first and last residue. The order of the fields is CDR3 protein, V gene, D gene, J gene. D genes are given only for firm matches.

ASSFASGKTDTQY	TRBV19	TRBD2	TRBJ2-3
SVLDSFGQPQH	TRBV29-1	.	TRBJ1-5
ASSPDSYSGNTIY	TRBV6-5	.	TRBJ1-3
ASSLLAGVAYEQY	TRBV28	TRBD2	TRBJ2-7
ASRQTGFGYT	TRBV19	TRBD1	TRBJ1-2
ASSYSVTGGGQPQH	TRBV6-5	.	TRBJ1-5
ASSLPRQGEYQLF	TRBV28	TRBD1	TRBJ1-4
ASSITSSYNEQF	TRBV19	.	TRBJ2-1
AFKRGRASTDTQY	TRBV7-9	.	TRBJ2-3
ASSSPGANVLT	TRBV6-5	.	TRBJ2-6
ASSSVKRLFQETQY	TRBV7-9	.	TRBJ2-5
ASSATTGGAEQY	TRBV7-9	TRBD1	TRBJ2-7
ASSVELAGIYNEQF	TRBV9	TRBD2	TRBJ2-1
ASTAGTGGYEQY	TRBV7-8	TRBD1	TRBJ2-7
ASSLHGHNSPLH	TRBV28	.	TRBJ1-6
ASSPRTSGRQY	TRBV7-2	TRBD2	TRBJ2-7
ASSRGQGVRSYEQY	TRBV7-9	TRBD1	TRBJ2-7
ASSTGQGSTEAF	TRBV5-1	TRBD1	TRBJ1-1
ASARTGNTGELF	TRBV25-1	TRBD1	TRBJ2-2
ASSLLGSGKTGELF	TRBV27	TRBD2	TRBJ2-2
ASSPEAPGLAGVSHEQY	TRBV7-6	TRBD2	TRBJ2-7
ASSWALGGSTEAF	TRBV5-4	.	TRBJ1-1
ASSYGQGTGNTIY	TRBV6-5	.	TRBJ1-3
ASRQGNEETQY	TRBV27	TRBD1	TRBJ2-5
ASSQGLAGDVNTQY	TRBV28	TRBD2	TRBJ2-3
ASSPRPDNQPQH	TRBV18	.	TRBJ1-5
ASSHNRVTGELF	TRBV14	.	TRBJ2-2
ASGRNTEAF	TRBV27	.	TRBJ1-1
ATSRDRGLNTEAF	TRBV15	.	TRBJ1-1
ASSLDNTDTQY	TRBV11-2	.	TRBJ2-3
ASTSSGYYEQY	TRBV7-9	TRBD2	TRBJ2-7
ASSVGRGEMDVLT	TRBV7-9	TRBD2	TRBJ2-6
SVEGADGYEQY	TRBV29-1	.	TRBJ2-7
ASSPIGGTARETQY	TRBV7-2	.	TRBJ2-5
AISARQGVGTEAF	TRBV10-3	TRBD1	TRBJ1-1
ASSKDGFRDTEAF	TRBV19	.	TRBJ1-1
ASSLETVHEQY	TRBV5-4	.	TRBJ2-7
ASSPLGTSPSNEQF	TRBV4-1	.	TRBJ2-1
ASSELADSYNEQF	TRBV6-1	.	TRBJ2-1
ASRERLAAQETQY	TRBV4-1	TRBD2	TRBJ2-5
ASSSDSFSNQPQH	TRBV28	.	TRBJ1-5
ASSLAGGGMNTEAF	TRBV5-4	.	TRBJ1-1
AISDLERGHGYGYT	TRBV10-3	TRBD1	TRBJ1-2
ASSRTYEQY	TRBV28	.	TRBJ2-7
ASAYRGAYGYT	TRBV27	TRBD1	TRBJ1-2
ASSPPQRGGTEAF	TRBV6-5	.	TRBJ1-1
ASGLGQFQETQY	TRBV12-5	.	TRBJ2-5
SAVGNGLTDNEQF	TRBV29-1	.	TRBJ2-1
ASSLPGQPYEQY	TRBV5-1	.	.
ASSSDTTDTQY	TRBV5-4	.	TRBJ2-3
ASRARRGVNQPQH	TRBV4-1	.	TRBJ1-5
ASSLGIQNEKLF	TRBV7-9	.	TRBJ1-4
SAARGSNTQY	TRBV29-1	.	TRBJ2-3
ASVGRGDYSNQPQH	TRBV12-5	.	TRBJ1-5